These 10 T cell receptor beta chains were sequenced from one sample in a study of T cells in tuberculosis. Sequencing used immunoSEQ multiplex PCR; TCRdb keeps in-frame clones, though not all of them. The sample holds around 38,000 clones, over 90% seen once. The sample was PBMCs. The origin of the receptors is a donor aged 10-35 years with latent tuberculosis or without tuberculosis infection.

The chain recombines TRBV27 with TRBJ1-2; 8 bases align to TRBD1. Germline values: CDR1 MNHEY, CDR2 SMNVEV (reference sequence). V gave up 5 bases and J gave up 4 bases; unmatched junction bases: 6. The CDR3 is 14 amino acids. The chain's CDR3 is CASSDRGVGYGYTF. The CDR3 DNA is TGTGCCAGCAGTGACAGGGGCGTAGGCTATGGCTACACCTTC.

This rearrangement joins TRBV10-3 to TRBJ1-2, with D maybe TRBD1 (6 bases). The length of the CDR3 is 13 residues. Trimming removed 3 bases from V and 8 bases from J, with 13 bases in between. Germline CDR1 and CDR2: ENHRY and SYGVKD. CDR3 sequence (DNA): TGTGCCATCAGTGAACAGGGACCTGACGGCTACACCTTC. Translating gives CAISEQGPDGYTF.

The CDR3 DNA is TGTGCCAGCAGTGAACGAGGCAATCAGCCCCAGCATTTT. Its protein product is CASSERGNQPQHF. V usage is TRBV6-4 and J usage is TRBJ1-5; the D is unclear. The V gene's germline CDR1 is MRHNA and CDR2 SNTAGT. This CDR3 has 13 amino acids. V was clipped by 3 bases and J by 2 bases, with 5 bases between them.

The chain uses TRBV13 and TRBJ2-7; TRBD1 is a possible D gene (6 bases). V lost 5 bases and J lost 2, with 16 bases in between. CDR1 is PRHDT and CDR2 is FYEKMQ in the germline V gene (reference sequence). The CDR3 loop spans 15 amino acids. CDR3 sequence: CASSDRTGTTYEQYF. The CDR3 DNA reads as TGTGCCAGCAGCGACAGGACCGGGACAACCTACGAGCAGTACTTC.

The CDR3 DNA is TGTGCCAGCAGCCCTAACACCGGGGAGCTGTTTTTT. This codes for CASSPNTGELFF. The chain has TRBV7-2 and TRBJ2-2; no reliable D call. Germline values: CDR1 SGHTA, CDR2 FQGNSA. V lost 5 bases to trimming and J lost 2 bases, with 3 bases between them. The CDR3 spans 12 residues.

This clone was counted between two and nine times. V gene TRBV7-6 combines with J gene TRBJ2-7; 9 bases fit TRBD1. V was pared by 5 bases and J by 4 bases, with 12 bases of the junction left unmatched. The CDR3 consists of 16 residues. CDR1 and CDR2 from the germline V gene are SGHVS and FNYEAQ. CDR3: CASSVGTGNGLYEQYF. The CDR3 bases are TGTGCCAGCAGCGTAGGGACAGGGAATGGGTTGTACGAGCAGTACTTC.

V and J are TRBV30 and TRBJ2-3, with D unclear. V was trimmed by 2 bases and J by 5 bases, leaving 8 bases between them. The CDR3 covers 12 residues. Germline CDR1 reads GTSNPN; CDR2 reads SVGIG (reference sequence). CDR3: CAWSQFGDTQYF. For the CDR3, the DNA is TGTGCCTGGAGTCAGTTTGGAGATACGCAGTATTTT.

J is TRBJ2-1 and V is TRBV10-3, with 15 bases that match TRBD2. This CDR3 spans 16 amino acids. The junction had 9 bases not matched to a gene; V was cut back by 11 bases and J by 4 bases. The germline V gene encodes CDR1 ENHRY and CDR2 SYGVKD. The CDR3 region is CAVGLAGGPEYNEQFF. Here the CDR3 DNA reads TGTGCCGTCGGACTAGCGGGGGGGCCCGAATACAATGAGCAGTTCTTC.

The sample holds one count of this clone. The chain is built from TRBV5-6 and TRBJ2-7; 9 nucleotides line up with TRBD2. This CDR3 has 15 amino acids. The V gene's germline CDR1 is SGHDT and CDR2 YYEEEE. J was trimmed by 3 bases and V by 1 base; bases with no gene match: 5. The CDR3 sequence is CASSLISGGDYEQYF. The CDR3, as DNA: TGTGCCAGCAGCTTGATTAGCGGGGGCGACTACGAGCAGTACTTC. The full variable domain, rest sourced from reference TRBV5-6 and TRBJ2-7, is DAGVTQSPTHLIKTRGQQVTLRCSPKSGHDTVSWYQQALGQGPQFIFQYYEEEERQRGNFPDRFSGHQFPNYSSELNVNALLLGDSALYLCASSLISGGDYEQYFGPGTRLTVT.

The chain joins TRBV6-6 to TRBJ1-2; TRBD1 might be the D (6 bases). The V and J ends lost 7 bases and 2 bases respectively, with 11 bases between them. Germline CDR1 is MNHNY and CDR2 is SVGAGI (reference sequence). The CDR3 covers 13 residues. For the CDR3, the DNA is TGTGCCAGCACCCCGAGGGGGAACTATGGCTACACCTTC. Encoded protein: CASTPRGNYGYTF.